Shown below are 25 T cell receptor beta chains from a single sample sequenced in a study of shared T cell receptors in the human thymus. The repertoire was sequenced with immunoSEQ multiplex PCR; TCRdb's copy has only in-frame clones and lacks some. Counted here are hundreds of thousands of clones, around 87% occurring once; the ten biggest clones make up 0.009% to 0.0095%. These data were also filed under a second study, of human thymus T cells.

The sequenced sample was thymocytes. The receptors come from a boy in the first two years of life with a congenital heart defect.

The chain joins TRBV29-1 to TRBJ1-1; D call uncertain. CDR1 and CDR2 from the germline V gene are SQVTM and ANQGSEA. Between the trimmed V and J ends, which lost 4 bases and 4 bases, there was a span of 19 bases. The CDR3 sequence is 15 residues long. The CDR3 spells CSVGPILVLSTEAFF. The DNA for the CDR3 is TGCAGCGTTGGTCCCATCCTGGTCTTGAGCACTGAAGCTTTCTTT.

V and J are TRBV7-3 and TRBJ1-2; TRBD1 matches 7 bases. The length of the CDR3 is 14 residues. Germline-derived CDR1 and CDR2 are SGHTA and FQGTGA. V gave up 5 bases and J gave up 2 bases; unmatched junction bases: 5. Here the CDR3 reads CASSEATGNYGYTF. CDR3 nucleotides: TGTGCCAGCAGCGAGGCGACAGGGAACTATGGCTACACCTTC. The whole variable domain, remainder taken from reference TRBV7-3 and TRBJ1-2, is GAGVSQTPSNKVTEKGKYVELRCDPISGHTALYWYRQSLGQGPEFLIYFQGTGAADDSGLPNDRFFAVRPEGSVSTLKIQRTERGDSAVYLCASSEATGNYGYTFGSGTRLTVV.

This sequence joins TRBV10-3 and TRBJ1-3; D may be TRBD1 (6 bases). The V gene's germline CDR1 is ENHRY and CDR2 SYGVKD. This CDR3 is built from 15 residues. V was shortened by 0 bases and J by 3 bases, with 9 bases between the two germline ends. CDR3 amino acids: CAISESGAIGNTIYF. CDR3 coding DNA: TGTGCCATCAGTGAGTCGGGGGCCATTGGAAACACCATATATTTT.

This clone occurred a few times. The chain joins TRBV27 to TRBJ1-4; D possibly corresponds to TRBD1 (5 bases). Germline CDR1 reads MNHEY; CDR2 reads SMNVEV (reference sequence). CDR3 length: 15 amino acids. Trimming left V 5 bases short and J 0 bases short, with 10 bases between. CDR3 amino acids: CASSAQGATNEKLFF. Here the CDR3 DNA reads TGTGCCAGCAGTGCCCAGGGCGCAACTAATGAAAAACTGTTTTTT.

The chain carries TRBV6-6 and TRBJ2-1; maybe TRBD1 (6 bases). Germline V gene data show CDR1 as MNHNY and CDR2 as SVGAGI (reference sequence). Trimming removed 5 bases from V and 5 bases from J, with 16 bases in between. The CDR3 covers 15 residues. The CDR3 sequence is CASSPPRDTNNEQFF. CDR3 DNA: TGTGCCAGCAGTCCGCCCCGGGACACCAACAATGAGCAGTTCTTC.

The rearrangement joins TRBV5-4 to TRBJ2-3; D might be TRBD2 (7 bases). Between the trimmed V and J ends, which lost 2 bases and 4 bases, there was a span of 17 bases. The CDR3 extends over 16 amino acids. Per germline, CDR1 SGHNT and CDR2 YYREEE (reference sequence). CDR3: CASSLRGGLRSDTQYF. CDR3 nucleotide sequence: TGTGCCAGCAGCTTAAGGGGGGGCCTGCGGTCAGATACGCAGTATTTT.

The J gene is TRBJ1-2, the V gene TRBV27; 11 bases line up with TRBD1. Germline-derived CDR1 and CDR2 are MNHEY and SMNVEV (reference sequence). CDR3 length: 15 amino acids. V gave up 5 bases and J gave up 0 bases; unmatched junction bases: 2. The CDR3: CASSRTGGPNYGYTF. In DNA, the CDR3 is TGTGCCAGCAGTCGGACAGGGGGCCCTAACTATGGCTACACCTTC.

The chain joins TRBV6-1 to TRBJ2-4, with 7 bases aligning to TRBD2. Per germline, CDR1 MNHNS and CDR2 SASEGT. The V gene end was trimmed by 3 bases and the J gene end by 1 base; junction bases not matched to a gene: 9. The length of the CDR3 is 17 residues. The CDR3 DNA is TGTGCCAGCAGTGAGGACATAGCGGGCAGGGCCAAAAACATTCAGTACTTC. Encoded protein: CASSEDIAGRAKNIQYF.

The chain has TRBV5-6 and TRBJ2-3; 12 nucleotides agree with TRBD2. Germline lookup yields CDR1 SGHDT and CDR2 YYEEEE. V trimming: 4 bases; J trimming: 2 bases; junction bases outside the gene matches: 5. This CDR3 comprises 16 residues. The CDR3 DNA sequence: TGTGCCAGCAGCGTAGGACTAGCGGGAACCACAGATACGCAGTATTTT. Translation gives CASSVGLAGTTDTQYF.

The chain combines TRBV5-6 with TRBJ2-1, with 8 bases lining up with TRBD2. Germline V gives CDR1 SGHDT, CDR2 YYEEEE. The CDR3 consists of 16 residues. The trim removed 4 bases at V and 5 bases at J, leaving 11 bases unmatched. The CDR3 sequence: CASSPPGLDVDNEQFF. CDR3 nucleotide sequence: TGTGCCAGCAGCCCACCGGGACTAGACGTTGACAATGAGCAGTTCTTC.

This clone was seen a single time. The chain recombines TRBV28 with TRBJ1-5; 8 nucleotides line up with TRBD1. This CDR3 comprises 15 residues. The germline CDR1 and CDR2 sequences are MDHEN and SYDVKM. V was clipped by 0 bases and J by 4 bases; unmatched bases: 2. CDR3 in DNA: TGTGCCAGCAGTTTATGGACAGGGGTAAATCAGCCCCAGCATTTT. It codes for CASSLWTGVNQPQHF.

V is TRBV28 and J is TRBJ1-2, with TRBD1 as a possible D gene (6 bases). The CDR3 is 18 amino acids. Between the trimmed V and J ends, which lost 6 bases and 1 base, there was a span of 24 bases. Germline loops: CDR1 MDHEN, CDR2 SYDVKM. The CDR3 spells CASRDRRMIEGHNYGYTF. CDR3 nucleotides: TGTGCCAGCAGAGACAGGAGAATGATCGAGGGGCATAACTATGGCTACACCTTC.

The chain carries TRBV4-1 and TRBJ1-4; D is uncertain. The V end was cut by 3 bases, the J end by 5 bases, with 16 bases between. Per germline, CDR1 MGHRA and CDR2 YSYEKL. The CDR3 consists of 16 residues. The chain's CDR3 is CASSHLPPGSNEKLFF. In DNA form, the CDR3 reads TGCGCCAGCAGCCATCTACCACCTGGGAGCAATGAAAAACTGTTTTTT.

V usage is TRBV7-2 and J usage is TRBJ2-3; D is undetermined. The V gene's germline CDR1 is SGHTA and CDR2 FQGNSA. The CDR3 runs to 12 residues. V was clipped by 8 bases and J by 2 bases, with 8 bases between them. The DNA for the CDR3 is TGTGCCAGCCTAGGCGTCACAGATACGCAGTATTTT. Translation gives CASLGVTDTQYF.

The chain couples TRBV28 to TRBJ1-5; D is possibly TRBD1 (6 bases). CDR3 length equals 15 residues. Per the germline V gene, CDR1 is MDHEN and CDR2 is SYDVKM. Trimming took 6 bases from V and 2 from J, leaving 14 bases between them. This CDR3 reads CASSQVGGRNQPQHF. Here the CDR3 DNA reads TGTGCCAGCAGCCAAGTTGGGGGCCGCAATCAGCCCCAGCATTTT.

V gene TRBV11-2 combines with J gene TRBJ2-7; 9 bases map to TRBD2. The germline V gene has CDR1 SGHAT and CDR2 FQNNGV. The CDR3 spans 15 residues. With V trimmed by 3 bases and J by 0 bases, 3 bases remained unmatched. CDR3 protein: CASSLSGGSSYEQYF. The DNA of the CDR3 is TGTGCCAGCAGCTTGAGCGGGGGGAGCTCCTACGAGCAGTACTTC. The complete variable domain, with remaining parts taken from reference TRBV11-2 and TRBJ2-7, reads EAGVAQSPRYKIIEKRQSVAFWCNPISGHATLYWYQQILGQGPKLLIQFQNNGVVDDSQLPKDRFSAERLKGVDSTLKIQPAKLEDSAVYLCASSLSGGSSYEQYFGPGTRLTVT.

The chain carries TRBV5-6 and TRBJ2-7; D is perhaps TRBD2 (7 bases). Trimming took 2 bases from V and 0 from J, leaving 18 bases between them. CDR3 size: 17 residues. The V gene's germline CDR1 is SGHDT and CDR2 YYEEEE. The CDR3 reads CASSFGKGGSYSYEQYF. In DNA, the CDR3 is TGTGCCAGCAGCTTTGGGAAGGGGGGGAGCTACTCCTACGAGCAGTACTTC.

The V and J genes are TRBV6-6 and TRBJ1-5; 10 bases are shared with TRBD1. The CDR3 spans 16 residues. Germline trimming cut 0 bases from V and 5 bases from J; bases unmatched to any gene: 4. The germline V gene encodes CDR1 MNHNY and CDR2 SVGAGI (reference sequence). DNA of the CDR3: TGTGCCAGCAGTTACTCTGGGACAGGGGTGGATCAGCCCCAGCATTTT. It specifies CASSYSGTGVDQPQHF.

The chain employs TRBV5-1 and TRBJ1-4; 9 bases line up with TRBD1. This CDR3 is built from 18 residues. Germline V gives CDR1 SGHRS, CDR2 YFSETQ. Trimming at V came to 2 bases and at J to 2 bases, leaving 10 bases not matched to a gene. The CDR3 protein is CASSFRDRVESTNEKLFF. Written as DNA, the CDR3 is TGCGCCAGCAGCTTCCGGGACAGGGTCGAATCTACTAATGAAAAACTGTTTTTT.

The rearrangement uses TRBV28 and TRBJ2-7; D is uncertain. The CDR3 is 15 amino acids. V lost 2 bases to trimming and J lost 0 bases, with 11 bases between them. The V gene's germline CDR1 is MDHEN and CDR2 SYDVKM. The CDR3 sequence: CASSLTPPSSYEQYF. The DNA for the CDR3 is TGTGCCAGCAGTTTAACCCCGCCGAGCTCCTACGAGCAGTACTTC. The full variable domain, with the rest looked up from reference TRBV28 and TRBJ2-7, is DVKVTQSSRYLVKRTGEKVFLECVQDMDHENMFWYRQDPGLGLRLIYFSYDVKMKEKGDIPEGYSVSREKKERFSLILESASTNQTSMYLCASSLTPPSSYEQYFGPGTRLTVT.

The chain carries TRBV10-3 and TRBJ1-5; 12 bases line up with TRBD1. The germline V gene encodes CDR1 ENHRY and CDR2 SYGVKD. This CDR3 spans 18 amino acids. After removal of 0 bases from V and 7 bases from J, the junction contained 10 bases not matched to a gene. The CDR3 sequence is CAISESLGTGGVSQPQHF. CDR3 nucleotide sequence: TGTGCCATCAGTGAGTCACTGGGGACAGGGGGCGTTAGCCAGCCCCAGCATTTT.

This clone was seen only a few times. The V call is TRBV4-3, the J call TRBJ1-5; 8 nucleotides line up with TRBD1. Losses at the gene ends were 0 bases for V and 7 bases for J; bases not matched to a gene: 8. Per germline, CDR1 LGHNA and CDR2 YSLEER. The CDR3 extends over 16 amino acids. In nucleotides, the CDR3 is TGCGCCAGCAGCCAAGATTTGCAGGGGGCTTGGCAGCCCCAGCATTTT. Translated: CASSQDLQGAWQPQHF.

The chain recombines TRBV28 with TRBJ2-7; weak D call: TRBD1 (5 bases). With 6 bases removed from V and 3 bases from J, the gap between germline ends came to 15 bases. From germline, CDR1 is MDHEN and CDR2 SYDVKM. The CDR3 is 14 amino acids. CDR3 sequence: CASSAPPTGYEQYF. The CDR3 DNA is TGTGCCAGCAGCGCGCCACCTACAGGCTACGAGCAGTACTTC.

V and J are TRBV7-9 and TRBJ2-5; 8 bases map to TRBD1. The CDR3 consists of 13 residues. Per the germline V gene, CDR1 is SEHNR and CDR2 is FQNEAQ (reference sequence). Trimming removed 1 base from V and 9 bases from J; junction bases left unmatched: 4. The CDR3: CASSLGQGNPQYF. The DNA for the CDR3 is TGTGCCAGCAGCTTAGGACAGGGGAATCCCCAGTACTTC.

The CDR3 is CASSFTSGHNEKLFF. The DNA of the CDR3 is TGTGCCAGCAGCTTTACCTCGGGACATAATGAAAAACTGTTTTTT. The chain links TRBV5-6 to TRBJ1-4; TRBD1 is a possible D gene (6 bases). Trimming stripped 2 bases from V and 4 bases from J, with 12 bases between. CDR3 length equals 15 residues. Germline V gene data show CDR1 as SGHDT and CDR2 as YYEEEE.